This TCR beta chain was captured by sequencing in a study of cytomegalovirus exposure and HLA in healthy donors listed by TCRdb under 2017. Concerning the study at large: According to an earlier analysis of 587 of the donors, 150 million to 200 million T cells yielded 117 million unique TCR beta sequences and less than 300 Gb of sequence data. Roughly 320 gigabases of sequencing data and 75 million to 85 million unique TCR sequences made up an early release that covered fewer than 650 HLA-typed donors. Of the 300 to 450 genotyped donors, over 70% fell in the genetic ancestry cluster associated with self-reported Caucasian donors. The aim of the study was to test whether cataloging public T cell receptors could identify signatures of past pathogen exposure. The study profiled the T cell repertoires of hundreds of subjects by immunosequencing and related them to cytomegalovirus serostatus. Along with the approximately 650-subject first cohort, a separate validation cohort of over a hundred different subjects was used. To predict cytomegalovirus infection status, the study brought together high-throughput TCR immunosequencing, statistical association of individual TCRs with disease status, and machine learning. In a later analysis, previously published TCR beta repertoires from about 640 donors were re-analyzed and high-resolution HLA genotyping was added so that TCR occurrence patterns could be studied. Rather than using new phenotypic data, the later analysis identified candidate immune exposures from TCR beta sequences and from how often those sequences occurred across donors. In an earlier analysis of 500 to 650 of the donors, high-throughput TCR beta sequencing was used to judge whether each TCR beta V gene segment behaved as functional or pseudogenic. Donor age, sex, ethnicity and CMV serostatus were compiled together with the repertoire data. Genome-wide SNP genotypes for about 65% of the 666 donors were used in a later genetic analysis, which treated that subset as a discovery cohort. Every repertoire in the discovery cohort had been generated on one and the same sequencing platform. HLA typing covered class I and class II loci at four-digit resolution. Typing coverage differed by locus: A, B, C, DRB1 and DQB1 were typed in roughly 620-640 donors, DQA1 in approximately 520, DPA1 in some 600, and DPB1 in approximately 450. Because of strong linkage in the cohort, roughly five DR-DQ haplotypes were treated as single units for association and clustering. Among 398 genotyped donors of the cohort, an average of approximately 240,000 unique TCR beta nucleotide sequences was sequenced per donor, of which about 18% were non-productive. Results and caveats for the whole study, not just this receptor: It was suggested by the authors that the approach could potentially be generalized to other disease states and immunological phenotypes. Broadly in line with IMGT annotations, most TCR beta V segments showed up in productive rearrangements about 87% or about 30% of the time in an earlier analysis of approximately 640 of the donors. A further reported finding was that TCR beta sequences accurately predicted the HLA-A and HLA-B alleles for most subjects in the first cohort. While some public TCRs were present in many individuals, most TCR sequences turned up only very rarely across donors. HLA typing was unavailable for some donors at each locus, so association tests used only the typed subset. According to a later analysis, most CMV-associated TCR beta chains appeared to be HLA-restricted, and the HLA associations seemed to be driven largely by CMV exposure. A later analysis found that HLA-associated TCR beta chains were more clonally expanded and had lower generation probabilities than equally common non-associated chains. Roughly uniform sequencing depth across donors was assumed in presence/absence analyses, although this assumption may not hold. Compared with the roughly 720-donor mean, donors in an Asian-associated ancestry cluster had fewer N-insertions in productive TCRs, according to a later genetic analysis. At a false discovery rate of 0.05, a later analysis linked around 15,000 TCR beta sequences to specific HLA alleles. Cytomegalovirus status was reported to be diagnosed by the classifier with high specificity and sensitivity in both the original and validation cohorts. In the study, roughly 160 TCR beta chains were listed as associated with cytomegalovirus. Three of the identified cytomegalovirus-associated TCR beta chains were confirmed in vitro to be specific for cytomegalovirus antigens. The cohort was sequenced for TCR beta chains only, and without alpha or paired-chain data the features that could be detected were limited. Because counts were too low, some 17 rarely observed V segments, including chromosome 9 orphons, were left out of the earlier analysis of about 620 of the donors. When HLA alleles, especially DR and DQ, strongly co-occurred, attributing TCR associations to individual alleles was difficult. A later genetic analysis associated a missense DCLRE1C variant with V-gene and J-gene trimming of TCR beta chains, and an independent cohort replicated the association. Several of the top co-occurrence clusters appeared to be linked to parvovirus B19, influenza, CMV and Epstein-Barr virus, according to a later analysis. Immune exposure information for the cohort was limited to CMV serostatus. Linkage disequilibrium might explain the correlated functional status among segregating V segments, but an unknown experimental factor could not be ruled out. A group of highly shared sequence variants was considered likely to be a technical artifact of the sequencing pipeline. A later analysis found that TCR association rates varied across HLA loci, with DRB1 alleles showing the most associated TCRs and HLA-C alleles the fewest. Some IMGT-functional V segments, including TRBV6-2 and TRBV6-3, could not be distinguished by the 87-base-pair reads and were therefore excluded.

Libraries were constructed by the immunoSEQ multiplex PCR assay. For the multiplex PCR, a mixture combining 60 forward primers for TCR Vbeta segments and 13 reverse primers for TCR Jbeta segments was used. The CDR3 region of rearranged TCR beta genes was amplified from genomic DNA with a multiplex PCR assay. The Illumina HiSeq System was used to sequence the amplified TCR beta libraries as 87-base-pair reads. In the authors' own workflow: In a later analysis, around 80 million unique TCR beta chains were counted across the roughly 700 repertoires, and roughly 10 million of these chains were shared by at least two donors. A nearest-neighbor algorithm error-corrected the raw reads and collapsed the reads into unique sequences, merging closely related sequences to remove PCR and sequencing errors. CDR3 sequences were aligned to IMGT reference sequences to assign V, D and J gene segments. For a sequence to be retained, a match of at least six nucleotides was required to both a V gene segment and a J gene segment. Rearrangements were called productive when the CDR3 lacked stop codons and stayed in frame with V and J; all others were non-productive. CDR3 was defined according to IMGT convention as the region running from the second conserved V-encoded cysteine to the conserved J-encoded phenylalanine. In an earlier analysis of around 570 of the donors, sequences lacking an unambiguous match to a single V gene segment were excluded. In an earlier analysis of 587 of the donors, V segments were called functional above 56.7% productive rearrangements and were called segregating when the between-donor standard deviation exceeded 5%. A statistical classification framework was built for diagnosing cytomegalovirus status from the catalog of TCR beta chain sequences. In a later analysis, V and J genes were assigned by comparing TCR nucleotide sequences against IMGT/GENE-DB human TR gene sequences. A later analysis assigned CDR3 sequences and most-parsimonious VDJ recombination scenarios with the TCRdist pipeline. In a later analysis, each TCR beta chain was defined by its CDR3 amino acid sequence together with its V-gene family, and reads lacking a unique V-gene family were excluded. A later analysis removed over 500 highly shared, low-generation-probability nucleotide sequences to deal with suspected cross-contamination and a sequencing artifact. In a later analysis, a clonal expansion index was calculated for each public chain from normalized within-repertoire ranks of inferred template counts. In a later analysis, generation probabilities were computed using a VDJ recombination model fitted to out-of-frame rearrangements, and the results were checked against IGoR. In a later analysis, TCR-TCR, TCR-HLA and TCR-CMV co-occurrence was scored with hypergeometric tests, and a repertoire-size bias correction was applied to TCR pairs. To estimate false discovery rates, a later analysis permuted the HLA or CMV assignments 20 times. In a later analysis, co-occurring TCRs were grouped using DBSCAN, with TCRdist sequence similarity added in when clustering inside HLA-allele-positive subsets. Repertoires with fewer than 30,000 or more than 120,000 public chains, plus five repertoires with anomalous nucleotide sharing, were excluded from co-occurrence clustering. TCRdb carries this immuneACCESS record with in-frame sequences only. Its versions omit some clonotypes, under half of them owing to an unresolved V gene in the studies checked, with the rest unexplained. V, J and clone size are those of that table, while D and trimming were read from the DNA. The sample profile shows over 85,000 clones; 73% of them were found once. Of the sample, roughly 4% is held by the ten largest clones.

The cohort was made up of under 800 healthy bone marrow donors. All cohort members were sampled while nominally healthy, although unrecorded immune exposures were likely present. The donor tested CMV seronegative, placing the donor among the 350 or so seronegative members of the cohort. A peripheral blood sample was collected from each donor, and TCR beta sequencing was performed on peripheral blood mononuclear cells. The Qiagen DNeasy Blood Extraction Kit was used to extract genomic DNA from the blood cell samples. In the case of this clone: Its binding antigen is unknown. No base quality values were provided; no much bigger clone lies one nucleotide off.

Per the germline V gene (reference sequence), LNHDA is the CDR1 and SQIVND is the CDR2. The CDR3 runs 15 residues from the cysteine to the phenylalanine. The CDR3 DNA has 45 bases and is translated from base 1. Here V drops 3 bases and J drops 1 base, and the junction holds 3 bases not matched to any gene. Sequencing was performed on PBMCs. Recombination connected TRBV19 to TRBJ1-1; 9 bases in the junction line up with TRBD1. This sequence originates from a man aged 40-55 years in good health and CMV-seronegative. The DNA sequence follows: TGTGCCAGTAGTATCCAGGACAGGGGGAACACTGAAGCTTTCTTT. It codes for CASSIQDRGNTEAFF.